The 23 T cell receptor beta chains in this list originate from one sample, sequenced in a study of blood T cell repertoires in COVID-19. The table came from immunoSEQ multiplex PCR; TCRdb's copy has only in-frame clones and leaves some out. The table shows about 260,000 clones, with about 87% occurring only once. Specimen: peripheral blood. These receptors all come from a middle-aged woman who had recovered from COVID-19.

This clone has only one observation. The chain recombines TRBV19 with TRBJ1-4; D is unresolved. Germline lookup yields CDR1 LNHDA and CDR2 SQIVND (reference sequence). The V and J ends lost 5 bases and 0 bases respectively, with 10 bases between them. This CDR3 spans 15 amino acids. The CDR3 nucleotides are TGTGCCAGTAGTCACTACCTCGCAACTAATGAAAAACTGTTTTTT. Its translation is CASSHYLATNEKLFF.

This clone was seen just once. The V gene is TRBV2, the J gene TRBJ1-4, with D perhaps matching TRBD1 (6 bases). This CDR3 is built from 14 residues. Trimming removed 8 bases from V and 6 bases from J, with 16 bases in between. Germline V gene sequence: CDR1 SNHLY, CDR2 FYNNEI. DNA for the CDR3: TGTGCCAGCCTTAGGGGGGGGGCGTATGAAAAACTGTTTTTT. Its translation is CASLRGGAYEKLFF.

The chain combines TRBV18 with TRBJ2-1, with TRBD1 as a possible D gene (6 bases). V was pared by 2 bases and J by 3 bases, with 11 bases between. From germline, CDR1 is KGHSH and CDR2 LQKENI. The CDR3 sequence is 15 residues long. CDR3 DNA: TGTGCCAGCTCACCAGGGGGCAGCGTCTACAATGAGCAGTTCTTC. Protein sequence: CASSPGGSVYNEQFF.

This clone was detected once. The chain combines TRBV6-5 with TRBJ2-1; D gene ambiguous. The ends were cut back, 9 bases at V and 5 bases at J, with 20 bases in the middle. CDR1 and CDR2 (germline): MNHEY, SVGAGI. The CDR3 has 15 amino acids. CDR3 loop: CARTRARRYHNEQFF. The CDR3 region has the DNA TGTGCCAGAACCCGCGCTCGTCGATATCACAATGAGCAGTTCTTC.

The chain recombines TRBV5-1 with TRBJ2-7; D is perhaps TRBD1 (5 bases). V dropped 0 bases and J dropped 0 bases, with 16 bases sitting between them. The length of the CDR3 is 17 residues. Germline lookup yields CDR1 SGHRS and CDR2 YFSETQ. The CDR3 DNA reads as TGCGCCAGCAGCTTGGCCATTGGGGCCGCGAGCTCCTACGAGCAGTACTTC. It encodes CASSLAIGAASSYEQYF.

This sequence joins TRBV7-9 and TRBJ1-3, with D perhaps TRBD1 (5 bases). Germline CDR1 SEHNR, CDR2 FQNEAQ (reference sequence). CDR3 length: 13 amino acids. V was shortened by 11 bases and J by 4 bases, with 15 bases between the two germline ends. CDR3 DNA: TGTGCCGTTAGGGGTCCGTTCGGAAACACCATATATTTT. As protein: CAVRGPFGNTIYF.

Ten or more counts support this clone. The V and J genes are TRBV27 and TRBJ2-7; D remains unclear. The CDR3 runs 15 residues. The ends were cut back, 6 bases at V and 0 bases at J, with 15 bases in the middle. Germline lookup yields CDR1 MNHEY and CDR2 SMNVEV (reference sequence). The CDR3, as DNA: TGTGCCAGCAGCCCTCAGACTTTGTACTCCTACGAGCAGTACTTC. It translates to CASSPQTLYSYEQYF.

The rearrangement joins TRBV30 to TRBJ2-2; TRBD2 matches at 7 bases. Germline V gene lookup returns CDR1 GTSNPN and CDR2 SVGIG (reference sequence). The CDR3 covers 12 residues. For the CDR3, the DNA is TGTGGGGCGGGGGTACTACCCGGGGAGCTGTTTTTT. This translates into CGAGVLPGELFF.

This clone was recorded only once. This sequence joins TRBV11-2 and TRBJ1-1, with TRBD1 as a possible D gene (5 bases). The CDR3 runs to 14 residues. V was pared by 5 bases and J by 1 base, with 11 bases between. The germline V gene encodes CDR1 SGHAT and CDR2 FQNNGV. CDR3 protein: CASSPRQGNTEAFF. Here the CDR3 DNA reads TGTGCCAGCAGCCCCCGGCAGGGGAACACTGAAGCTTTCTTT.

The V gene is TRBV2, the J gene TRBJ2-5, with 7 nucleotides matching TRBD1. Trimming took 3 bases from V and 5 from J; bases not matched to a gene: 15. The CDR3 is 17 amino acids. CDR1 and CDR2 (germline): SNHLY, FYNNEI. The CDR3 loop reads CASSEIPGQASGETQYF. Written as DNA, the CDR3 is TGTGCCAGCAGTGAGATCCCAGGACAGGCTTCGGGGGAGACCCAGTACTTC.

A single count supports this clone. The CDR3 DNA reads as TGTGCCAGCAGCGGAGCTGGACTTAGCGAGACCCAGTACTTC. It codes for CASSGAGLSETQYF. The chain couples TRBV9 to TRBJ2-5; possible D gene TRBD2, 5 bases. In germline, CDR1 is SGDLS, CDR2 YYNGEE. This CDR3 has 14 amino acids. V lost 3 bases, J lost 5 bases, and 14 bases lay in between. The full variable domain, completed using reference TRBV9 and TRBJ2-5, is DSGVTQTPKHLITATGQRVTLRCSPRSGDLSVYWYQQSLDQGLQFLIQYYNGEERAKGNILERFSAQQFPDLHSELNLSSLELGDSALYFCASSGAGLSETQYFGPGTRLLVL.

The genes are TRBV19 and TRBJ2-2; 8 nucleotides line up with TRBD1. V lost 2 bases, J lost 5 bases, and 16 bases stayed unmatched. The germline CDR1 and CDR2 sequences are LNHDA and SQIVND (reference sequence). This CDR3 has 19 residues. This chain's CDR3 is CASSIRGVYTGGRTGELFF. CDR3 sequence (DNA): TGTGCCAGTAGTATAAGAGGGGTTTATACAGGGGGGCGAACCGGGGAGCTGTTTTTT.

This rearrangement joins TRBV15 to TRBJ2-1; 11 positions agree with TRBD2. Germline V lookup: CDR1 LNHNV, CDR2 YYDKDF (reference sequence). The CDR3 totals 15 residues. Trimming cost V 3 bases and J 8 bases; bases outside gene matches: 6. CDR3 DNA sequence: TGTGCCACCAGCAGGCTAGCGGGGGGACTCTATGAGCAGTTCTTC. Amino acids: CATSRLAGGLYEQFF.

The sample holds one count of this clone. CDR3 in amino acids: CASSVEPIRPNYGYTF. The CDR3 nucleotides read TGTGCCAGCAGCGTAGAGCCAATTCGTCCTAACTATGGCTACACCTTC. The V gene is TRBV9, the J gene TRBJ1-2; unclear D gene. V was shortened by 0 bases and J by 0 bases, with 12 bases between the two germline ends. This CDR3 contains 16 residues. Per germline, CDR1 SGDLS and CDR2 YYNGEE.

The CDR3 sequence: CASSRSPLSGGTDTQYF. CDR3 nucleotide sequence: TGCGCCAGCAGTAGATCTCCCTTAAGCGGGGGTACAGATACGCAGTATTTT. The J gene is TRBJ2-3, the V gene TRBV10-1; TRBD2 matches 8 bases. Trimming at V came to 5 bases and at J to 3 bases, leaving 13 bases not matched to a gene. The CDR3 has 17 amino acids. CDR1 and CDR2 from the germline V gene are WNHNN and SYGVQD (reference sequence).

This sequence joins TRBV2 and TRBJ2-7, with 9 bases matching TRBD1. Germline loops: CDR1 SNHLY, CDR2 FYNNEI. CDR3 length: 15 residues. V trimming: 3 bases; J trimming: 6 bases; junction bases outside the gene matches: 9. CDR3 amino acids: CASSDGGDRVVEQYF. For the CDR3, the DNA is TGTGCCAGCAGTGACGGTGGGGACAGGGTGGTCGAGCAGTACTTC.

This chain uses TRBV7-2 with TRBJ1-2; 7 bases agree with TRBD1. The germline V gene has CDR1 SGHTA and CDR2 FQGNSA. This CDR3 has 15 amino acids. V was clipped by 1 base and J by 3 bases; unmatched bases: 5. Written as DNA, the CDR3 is TGTGCCAGCAGCTTAGGGCCAACAGGGGACTATGGCTACACCTTC. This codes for CASSLGPTGDYGYTF.

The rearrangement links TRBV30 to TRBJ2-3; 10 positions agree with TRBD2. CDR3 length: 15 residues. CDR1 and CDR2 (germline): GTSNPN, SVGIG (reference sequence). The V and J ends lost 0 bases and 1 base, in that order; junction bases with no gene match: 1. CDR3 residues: CAWSVAGGRTDTQYF. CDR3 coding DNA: TGTGCCTGGAGTGTAGCGGGGGGGCGCACAGATACGCAGTATTTT.

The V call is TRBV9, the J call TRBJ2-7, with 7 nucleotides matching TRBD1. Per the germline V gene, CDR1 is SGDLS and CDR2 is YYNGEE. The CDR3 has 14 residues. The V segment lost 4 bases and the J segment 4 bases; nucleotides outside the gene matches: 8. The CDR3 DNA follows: TGTGCCAGCAGCATTGGACAGGCCGGGTACGAGCAGTACTTC. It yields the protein CASSIGQAGYEQYF.

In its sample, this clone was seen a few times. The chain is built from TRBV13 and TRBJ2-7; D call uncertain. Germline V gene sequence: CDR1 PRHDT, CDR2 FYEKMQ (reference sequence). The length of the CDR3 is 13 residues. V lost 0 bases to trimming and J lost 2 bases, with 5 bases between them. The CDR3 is CASSLGSAYEQYF. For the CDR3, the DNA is TGTGCCAGCAGCTTAGGTTCGGCCTACGAGCAGTACTTC.

The CDR3 DNA reads TGTGCCAGCAGCCTGGGCTCAGGGACTGAAGCTTTCTTT. As protein: CASSLGSGTEAFF. The chain recombines TRBV3-1 (or the pseudogene TRBV3-2) with TRBJ1-1; tentatively, D is TRBD1 (5 bases). CDR1 is LGHDT, CDR2 YNNKEL, per germline (reference sequence). This CDR3 is 13 amino acids long. V lost 4 bases to trimming and J lost 5 bases, with 11 bases between them.

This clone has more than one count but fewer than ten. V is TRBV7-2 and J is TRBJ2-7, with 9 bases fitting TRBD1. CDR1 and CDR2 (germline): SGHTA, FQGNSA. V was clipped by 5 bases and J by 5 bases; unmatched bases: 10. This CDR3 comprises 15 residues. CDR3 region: CASSTTRTGANEQYF. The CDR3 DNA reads TGTGCCAGCAGCACCACCAGGACAGGGGCGAACGAGCAGTACTTC.

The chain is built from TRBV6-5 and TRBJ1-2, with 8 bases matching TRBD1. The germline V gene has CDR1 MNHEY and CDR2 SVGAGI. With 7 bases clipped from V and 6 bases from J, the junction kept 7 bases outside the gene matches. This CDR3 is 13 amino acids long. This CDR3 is CASTRNRGDGYTF. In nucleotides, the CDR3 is TGTGCCAGCACCCGAAACAGGGGGGATGGCTACACCTTC.